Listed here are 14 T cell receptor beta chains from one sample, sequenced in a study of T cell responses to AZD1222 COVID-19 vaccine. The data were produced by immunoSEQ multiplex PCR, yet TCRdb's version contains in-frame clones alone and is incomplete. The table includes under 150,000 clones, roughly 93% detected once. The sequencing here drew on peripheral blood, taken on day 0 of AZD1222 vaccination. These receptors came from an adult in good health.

The chain's CDR3 is CATKAAPNQPQHF. The CDR3 nucleotides are TGTGCCACCAAGGCCGCTCCGAATCAGCCCCAGCATTTT. The gene calls are TRBV15 and TRBJ1-5; the D is unclear. V dropped 7 bases and J dropped 4 bases, with 11 bases sitting between them. CDR3 size: 13 residues. Per germline, CDR1 LNHNV and CDR2 YYDKDF (reference sequence).

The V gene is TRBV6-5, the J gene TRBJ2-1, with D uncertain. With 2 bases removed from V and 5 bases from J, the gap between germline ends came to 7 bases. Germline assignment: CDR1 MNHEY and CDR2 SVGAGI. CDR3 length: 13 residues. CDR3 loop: CASSYRTNNEQFF. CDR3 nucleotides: TGTGCCAGCAGTTACAGGACCAACAATGAGCAGTTCTTC.

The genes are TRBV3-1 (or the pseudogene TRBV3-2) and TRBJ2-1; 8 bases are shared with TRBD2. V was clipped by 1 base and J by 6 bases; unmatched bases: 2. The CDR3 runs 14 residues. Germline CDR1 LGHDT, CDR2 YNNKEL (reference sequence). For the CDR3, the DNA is TGTGCCAGCAGCCAAGGGACTAGCTCCAATGAGCAGTTCTTC. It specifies CASSQGTSSNEQFF.

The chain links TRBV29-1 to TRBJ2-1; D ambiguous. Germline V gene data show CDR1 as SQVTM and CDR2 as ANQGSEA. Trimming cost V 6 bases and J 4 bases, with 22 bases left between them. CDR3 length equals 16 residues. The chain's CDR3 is CSVTPPRELKYNEQFF. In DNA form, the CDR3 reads TGCAGCGTCACCCCCCCAAGAGAGCTAAAATACAATGAGCAGTTCTTC.

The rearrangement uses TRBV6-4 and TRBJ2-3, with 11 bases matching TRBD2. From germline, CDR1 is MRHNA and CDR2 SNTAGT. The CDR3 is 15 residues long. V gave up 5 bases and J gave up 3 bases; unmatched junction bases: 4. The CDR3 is CASSPGLAATDTQYF. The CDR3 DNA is TGTGCCAGCAGTCCGGGACTAGCGGCAACAGATACGCAGTATTTT.

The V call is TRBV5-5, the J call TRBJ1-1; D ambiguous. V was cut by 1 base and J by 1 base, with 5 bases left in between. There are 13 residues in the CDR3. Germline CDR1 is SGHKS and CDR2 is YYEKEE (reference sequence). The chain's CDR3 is CASSLWGNTEAFF. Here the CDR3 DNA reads TGTGCCAGCAGCTTGTGGGGGAACACTGAAGCTTTCTTT.

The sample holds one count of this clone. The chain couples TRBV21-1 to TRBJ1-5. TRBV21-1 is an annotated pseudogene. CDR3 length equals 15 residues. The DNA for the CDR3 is TGTGCCAGCAGCAAATTTCGGTATAGCAATCAGCCCCAGCATTTT. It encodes CASSKFRYSNQPQHF.

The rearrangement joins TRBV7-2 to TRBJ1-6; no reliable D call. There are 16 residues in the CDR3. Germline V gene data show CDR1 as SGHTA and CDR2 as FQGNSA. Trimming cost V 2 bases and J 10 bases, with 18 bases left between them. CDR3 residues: CASSLYMRARESPLHF. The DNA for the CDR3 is TGTGCCAGCAGCTTATATATGCGGGCTCGGGAGTCACCCCTCCACTTT. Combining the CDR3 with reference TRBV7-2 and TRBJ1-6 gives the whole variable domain GAGVSQSPSNKVTEKGKDVELRCDPISGHTALYWYRQSLGQGLEFLIYFQGNSAPDKSGLPSDRFSAERTGGSVSTLTIQRTQQEDSAVYLCASSLYMRARESPLHFGNGTRLTVT.

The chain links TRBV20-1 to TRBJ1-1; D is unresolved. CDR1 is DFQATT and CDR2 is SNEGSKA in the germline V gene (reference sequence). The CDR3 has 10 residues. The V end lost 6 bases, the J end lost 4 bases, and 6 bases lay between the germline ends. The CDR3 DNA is TGCAGTGCCCAAGGCACTGAAGCTTTCTTT. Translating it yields CSAQGTEAFF.

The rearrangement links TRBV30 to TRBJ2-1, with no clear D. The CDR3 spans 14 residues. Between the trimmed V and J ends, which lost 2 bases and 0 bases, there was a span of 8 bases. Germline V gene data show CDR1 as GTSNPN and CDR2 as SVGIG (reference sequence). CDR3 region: CAWSKESSYNEQFF. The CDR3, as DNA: TGTGCCTGGAGTAAAGAGAGCTCCTACAATGAGCAGTTCTTC.

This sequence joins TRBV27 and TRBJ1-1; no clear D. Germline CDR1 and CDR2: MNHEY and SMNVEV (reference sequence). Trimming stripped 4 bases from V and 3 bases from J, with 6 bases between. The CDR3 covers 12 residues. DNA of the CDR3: TGTGCCAGCAGTTCTGTGGACACTGAAGCTTTCTTT. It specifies CASSSVDTEAFF.

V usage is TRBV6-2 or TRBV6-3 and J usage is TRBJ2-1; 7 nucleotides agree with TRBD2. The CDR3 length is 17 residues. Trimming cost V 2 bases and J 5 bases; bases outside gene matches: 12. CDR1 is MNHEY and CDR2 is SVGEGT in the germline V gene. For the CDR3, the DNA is TGTGCCAGCAGTTACGGCGGGAGACGCTTTTCCCACAATGAGCAGTTCTTC. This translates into CASSYGGRRFSHNEQFF.

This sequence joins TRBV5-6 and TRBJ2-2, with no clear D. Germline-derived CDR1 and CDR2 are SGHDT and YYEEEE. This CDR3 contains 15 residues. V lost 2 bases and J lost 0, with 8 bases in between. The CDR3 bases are TGTGCCAGCAGCTTAAGGCAGGCGAACACCGGGGAGCTGTTTTTT. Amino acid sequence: CASSLRQANTGELFF.

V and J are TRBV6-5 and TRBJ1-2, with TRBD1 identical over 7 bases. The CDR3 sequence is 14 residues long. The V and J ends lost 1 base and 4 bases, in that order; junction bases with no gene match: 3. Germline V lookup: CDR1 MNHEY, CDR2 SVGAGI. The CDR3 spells CASSYLTGPYGYTF. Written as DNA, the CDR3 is TGTGCCAGCAGTTACTTGACAGGGCCCTATGGCTACACCTTC.